The entry below describes one TCR beta chain. What it binds is not known. Trimming left V 4 bases short and J 2 bases short, with 5 bases between. Germline V gene sequence: CDR1 SQVTM, CDR2 ANQGSEA. This CDR3 has 11 residues. The data belong to a study of T cells in Graves' hyperthyroidism and ophthalmopathy. Study-level findings and limits: Blood also carried most thyroid clonotypes expanded above 0.001. A model of 13 V-J features distinguished ophthalmopathy from stable hyperthyroidism.

Amplified TCR beta CDR3 regions came from RNA transcripts. Researchers ran a first-round RT-PCR on the TCR CDR3 using the HTBI primer set. MiXCR, applied by TCRdb to the multiplex PCR reads, yields one record per CDR3 protein. The data show 400,000 to 600,000 distinct CDR3 sequences, around 16% seen once. The TCR originated in a woman in her twenties or thirties with Graves' ophthalmopathy. The chain carries TRBV29-1 and TRBJ2-5; the D is unclear. Source material: blood. The CDR3 DNA follows: TGCAGCGTTGCCTGGCAAGAGACCCAGTACTTC. Translated: CSVAWQETQYF.